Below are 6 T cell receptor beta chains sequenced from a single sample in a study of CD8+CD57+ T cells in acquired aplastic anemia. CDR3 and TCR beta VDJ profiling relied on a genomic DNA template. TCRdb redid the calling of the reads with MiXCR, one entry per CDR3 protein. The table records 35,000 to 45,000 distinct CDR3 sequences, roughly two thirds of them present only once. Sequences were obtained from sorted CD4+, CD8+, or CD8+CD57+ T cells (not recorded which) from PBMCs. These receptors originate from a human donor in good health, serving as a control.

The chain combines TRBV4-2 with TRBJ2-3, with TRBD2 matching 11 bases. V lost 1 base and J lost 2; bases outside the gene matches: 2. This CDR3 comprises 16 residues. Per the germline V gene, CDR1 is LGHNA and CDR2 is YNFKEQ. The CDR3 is CASSQGLAGHTDTQYF. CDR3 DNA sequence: TGTGCCAGCAGCCAAGGACTAGCGGGGCACACAGATACGCAGTATTTT.

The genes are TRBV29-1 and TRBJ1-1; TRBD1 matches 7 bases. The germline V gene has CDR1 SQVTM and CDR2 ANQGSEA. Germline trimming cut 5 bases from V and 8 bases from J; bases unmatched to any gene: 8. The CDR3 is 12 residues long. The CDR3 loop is CSVSQTGHEAFF. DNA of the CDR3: TGCAGCGTTTCTCAGACAGGGCACGAAGCTTTCTTT. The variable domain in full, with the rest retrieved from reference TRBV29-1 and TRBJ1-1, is SAVISQKPSRDICQRGTSLTIQCQVDSQVTMMFWYRQQPGQSLTLIATANQGSEATYESGFVIDKFPISRPNLTFSTLTVSNMSPEDSSIYLCSVSQTGHEAFFGQGTRLTVV.

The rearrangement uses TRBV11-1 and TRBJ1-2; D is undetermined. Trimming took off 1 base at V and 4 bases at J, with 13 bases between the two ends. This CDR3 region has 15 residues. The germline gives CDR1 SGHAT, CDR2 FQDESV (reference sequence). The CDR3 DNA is TGTGCCAGCAGCTTAGGGCGGGTTTTGGCCTATGGCTACACCTTC. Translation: CASSLGRVLAYGYTF.

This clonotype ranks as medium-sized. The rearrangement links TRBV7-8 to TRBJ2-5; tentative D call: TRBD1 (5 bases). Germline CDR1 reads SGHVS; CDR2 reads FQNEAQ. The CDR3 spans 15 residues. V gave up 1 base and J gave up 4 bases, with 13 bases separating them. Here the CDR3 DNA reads TGTGCCAGCAGCTTAGGACAGTCCCCCGCAGAGACCCAGTACTTC. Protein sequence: CASSLGQSPAETQYF.

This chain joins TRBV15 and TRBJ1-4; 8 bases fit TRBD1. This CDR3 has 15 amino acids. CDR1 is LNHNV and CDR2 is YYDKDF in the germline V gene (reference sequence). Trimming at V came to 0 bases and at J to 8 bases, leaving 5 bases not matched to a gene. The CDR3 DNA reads TGTGCCACCAGCAGAGATCGGACAGGGAAGGAAAAACTGTTTTTT. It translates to CATSRDRTGKEKLFF.

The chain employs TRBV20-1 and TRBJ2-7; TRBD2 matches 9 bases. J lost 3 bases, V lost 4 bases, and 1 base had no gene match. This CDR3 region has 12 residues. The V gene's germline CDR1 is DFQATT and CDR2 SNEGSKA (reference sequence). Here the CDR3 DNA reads TGCAGTGCTACAGCGGGGGGCTACGAGCAGTACTTC. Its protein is CSATAGGYEQYF.